This T cell receptor (beta chain) stems from a study of Graves' ophthalmopathy and Graves' hyperthyroidism. The study amplified TCR beta CDR3 regions using RNA transcripts. Scientists carried out first-round RT-PCR using HTBI primers and then a second-round multiplex PCR. TCRdb analysed the multiplex PCR reads with MiXCR anew, one entry per CDR3 protein. The sample carries 900,000 to 1,200,000 distinct CDR3 sequences, 35% to 40% recorded once. Orbital computed tomography, thyroid ultrasound, TRAb, serum thyroxine and clinical symptoms formed the basis of diagnosis. Per germline, CDR1 SGHVS and CDR2 FNYEAQ. V trimming: 1 base; J trimming: 3 bases; junction bases outside the gene matches: 5. The CDR3 extends over 16 amino acids.

The sequence was collected from an adult man with Graves' hyperthyroidism. The V call is TRBV7-6, the J call TRBJ2-7, with TRBD2 identical over 11 bases. Sequencing used peripheral blood or thyroid tissue (not recorded which). This chain's CDR3 is CASSLVVAGGGYEQYF. As DNA, the CDR3 is TGTGCCAGCAGCTTAGTAGTAGCGGGAGGGGGCTACGAGCAGTACTTC.